This TCR beta chain was identified during a study of regulatory T cells in long-lasting Graves disease. At the level of the study: By definition, persistent Graves' disease involved antithyroid drugs for over 5 years alongside positive TSH receptor antibodies.

CDR3 length: 13 amino acids. Between the trimmed V and J ends, which lost 6 bases and 1 base, there was a span of 8 bases. Germline assignment: CDR1 LGHNT and CDR2 FRNRAP. The sample's time point: persistent/refractory GD, antithyroid drugs over 5 years with positive TRAb. Researchers made the TCR library from RNA that was extracted from PBMCs. Per American Thyroid Association guidelines, Graves' disease was diagnosed. Study findings and constraints: TCR diversity was lower in persistent than newly diagnosed Graves' disease.

Comments on this clonotype: What it binds is not known.

Assembly of TCR beta libraries relied on iRepertoire HTBI primers together with Arm-PCR of CDR3 regions. TCRdb independently ran MiXCR on the multiplex PCR reads; one entry per CDR3 protein. Of about 470,000 distinct CDR3 sequences in the sample, around 21% are singletons; the top ten hold approximately 8%. This rearrangement joins TRBV12-5 to TRBJ2-3, with D uncertain. This sequence originates from a female donor with Graves disease. The specimen comprised peripheral blood mononuclear cells (PBMCs), sampled when the disease was refractory, from a patient treated with antithyroid drugs. In nucleotides, the CDR3 is TGTGCTAGTGGCCTTTCGGGCACAGATACGCAGTATTTT. This encodes CASGLSGTDTQYF.